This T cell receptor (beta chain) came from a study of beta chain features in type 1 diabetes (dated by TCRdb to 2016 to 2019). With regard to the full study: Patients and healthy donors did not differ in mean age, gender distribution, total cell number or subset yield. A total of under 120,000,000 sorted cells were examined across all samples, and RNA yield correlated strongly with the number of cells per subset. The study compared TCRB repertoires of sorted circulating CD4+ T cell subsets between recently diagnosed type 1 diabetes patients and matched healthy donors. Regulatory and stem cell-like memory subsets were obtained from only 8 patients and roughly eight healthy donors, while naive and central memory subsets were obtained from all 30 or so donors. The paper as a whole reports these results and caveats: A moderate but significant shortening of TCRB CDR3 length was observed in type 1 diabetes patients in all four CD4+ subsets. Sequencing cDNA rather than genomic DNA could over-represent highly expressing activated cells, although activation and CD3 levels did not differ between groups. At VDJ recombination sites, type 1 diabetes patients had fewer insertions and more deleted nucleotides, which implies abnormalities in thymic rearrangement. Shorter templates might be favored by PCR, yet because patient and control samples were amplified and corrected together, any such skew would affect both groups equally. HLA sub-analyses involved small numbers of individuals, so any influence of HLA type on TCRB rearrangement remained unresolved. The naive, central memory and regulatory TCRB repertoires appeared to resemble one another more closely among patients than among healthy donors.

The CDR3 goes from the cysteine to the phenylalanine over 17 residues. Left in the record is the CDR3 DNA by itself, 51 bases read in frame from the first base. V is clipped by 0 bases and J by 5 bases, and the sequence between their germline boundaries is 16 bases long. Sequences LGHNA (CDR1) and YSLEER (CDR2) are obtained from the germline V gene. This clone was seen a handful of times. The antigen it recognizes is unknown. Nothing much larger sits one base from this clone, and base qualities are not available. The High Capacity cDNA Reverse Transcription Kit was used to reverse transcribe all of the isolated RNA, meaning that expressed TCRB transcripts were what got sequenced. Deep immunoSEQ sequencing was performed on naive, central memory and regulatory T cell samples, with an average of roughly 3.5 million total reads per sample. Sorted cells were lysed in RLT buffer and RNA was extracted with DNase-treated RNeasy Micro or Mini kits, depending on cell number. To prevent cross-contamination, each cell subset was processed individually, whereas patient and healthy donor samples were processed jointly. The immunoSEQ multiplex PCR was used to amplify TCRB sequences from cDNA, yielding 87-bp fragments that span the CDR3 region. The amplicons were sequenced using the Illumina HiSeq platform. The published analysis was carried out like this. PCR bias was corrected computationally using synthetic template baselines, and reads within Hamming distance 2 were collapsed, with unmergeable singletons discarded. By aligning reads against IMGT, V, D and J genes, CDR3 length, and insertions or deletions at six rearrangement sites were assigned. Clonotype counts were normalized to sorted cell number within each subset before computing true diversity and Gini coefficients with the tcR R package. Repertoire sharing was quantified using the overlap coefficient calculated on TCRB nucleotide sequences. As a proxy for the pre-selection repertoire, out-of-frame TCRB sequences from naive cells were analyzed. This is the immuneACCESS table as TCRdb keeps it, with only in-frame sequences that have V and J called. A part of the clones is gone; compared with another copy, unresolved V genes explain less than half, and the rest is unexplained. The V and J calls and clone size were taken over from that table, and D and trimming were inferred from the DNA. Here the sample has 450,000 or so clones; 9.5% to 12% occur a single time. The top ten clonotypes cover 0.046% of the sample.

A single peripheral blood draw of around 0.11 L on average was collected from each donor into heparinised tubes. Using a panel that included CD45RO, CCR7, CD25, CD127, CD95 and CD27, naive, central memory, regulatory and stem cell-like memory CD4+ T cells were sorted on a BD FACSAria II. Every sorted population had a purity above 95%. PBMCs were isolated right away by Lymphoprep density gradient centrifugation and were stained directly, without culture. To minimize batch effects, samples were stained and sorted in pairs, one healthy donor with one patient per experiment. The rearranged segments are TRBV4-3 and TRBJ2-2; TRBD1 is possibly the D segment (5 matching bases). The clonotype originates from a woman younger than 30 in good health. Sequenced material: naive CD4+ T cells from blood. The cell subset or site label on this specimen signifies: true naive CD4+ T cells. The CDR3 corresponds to CASSQDFSQGRTGELFF. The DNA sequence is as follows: TGCGCCAGCAGCCAAGACTTTAGCCAGGGTCGAACCGGGGAGCTGTTTTTT.